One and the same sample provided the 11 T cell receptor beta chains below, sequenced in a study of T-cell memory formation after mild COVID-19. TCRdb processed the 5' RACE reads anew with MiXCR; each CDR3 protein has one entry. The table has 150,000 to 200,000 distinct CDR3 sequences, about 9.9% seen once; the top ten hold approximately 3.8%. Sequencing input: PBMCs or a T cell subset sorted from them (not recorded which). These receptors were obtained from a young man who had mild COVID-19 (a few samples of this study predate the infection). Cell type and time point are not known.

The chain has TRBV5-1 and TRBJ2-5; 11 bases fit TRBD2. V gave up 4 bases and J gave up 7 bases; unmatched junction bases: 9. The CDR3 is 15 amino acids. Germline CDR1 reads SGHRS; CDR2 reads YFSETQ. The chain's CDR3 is CASSPTSGGDATQYF. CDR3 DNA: TGCGCCAGCAGCCCCACTAGCGGGGGAGACGCGACCCAGTACTTC.

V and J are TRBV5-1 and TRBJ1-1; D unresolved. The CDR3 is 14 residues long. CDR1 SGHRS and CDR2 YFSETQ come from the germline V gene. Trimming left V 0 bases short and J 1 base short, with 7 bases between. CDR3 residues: CASSLARGNTEAFF. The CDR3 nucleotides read TGCGCCAGCAGCTTGGCCCGAGGGAACACTGAAGCTTTCTTT.

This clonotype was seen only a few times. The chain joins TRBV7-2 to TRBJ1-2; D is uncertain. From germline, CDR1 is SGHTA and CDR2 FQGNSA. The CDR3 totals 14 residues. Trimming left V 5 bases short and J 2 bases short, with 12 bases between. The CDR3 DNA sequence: TGTGCCAGCAGCCAGACCCCAACCAACTATGGCTACACCTTC. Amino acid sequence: CASSQTPTNYGYTF.

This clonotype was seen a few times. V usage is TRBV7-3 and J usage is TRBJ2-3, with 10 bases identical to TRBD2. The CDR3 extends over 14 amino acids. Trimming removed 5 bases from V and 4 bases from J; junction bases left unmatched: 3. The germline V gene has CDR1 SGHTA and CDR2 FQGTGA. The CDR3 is CASSGSGGADTQYF. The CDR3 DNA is TGTGCCAGCAGCGGGAGCGGGGGGGCAGATACGCAGTATTTT.

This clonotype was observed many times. The CDR3 loop is CASSQLAGSYNEQFF. The CDR3 DNA sequence: TGTGCCAGCAGCCAACTAGCGGGGTCTTACAATGAGCAGTTCTTC. This chain links TRBV5-5 with TRBJ2-1; 10 bases agree with TRBD2. CDR1 SGHKS and CDR2 YYEKEE come from the germline V gene (reference sequence). The CDR3 has 15 residues. The ends lost 4 bases at V and 4 bases at J; junction bases unmatched: 5.

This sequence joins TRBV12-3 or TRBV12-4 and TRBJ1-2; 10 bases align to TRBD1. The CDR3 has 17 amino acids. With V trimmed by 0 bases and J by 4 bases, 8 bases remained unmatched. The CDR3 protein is CASSLAVTGGLIYGYTF. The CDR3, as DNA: TGTGCCAGCAGTTTAGCGGTGACAGGGGGCTTAATCTATGGCTACACCTTC.

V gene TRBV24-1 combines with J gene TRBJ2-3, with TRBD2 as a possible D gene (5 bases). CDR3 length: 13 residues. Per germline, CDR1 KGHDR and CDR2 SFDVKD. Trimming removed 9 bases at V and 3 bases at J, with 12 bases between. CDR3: CATARVQTDTQYF. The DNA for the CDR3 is TGTGCCACCGCGAGGGTTCAGACAGATACGCAGTATTTT.

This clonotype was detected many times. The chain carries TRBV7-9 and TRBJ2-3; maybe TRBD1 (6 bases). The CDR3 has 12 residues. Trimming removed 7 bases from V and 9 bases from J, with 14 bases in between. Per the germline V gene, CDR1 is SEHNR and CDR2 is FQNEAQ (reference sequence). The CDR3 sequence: CASKNSRGTQYF. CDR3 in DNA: TGTGCCAGCAAGAATAGTAGGGGGACGCAGTATTTT.

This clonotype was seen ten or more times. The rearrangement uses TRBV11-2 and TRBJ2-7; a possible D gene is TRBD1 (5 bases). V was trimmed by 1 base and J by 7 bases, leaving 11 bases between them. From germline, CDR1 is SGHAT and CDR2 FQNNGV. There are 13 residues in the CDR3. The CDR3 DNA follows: TGTGCCAGCAGCTTAGGGACACCGAGGGAGCAGTACTTC. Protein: CASSLGTPREQYF.

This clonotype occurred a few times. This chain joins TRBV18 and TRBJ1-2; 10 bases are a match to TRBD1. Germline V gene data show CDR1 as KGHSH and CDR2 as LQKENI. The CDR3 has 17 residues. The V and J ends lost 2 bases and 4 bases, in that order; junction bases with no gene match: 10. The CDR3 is CASSPTGTGERSYGYTF. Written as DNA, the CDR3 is TGTGCCAGCTCACCAACCGGGACAGGGGAGAGAAGCTATGGCTACACCTTC.

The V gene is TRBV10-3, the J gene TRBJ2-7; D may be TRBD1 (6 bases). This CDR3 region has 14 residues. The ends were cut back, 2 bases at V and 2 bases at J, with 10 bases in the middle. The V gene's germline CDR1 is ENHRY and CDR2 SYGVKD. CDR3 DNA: TGTGCCATCAGTGAGAGGGGGAACACCTACGAGCAGTACTTC. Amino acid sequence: CAISERGNTYEQYF.